The text below deals with one TCR beta chain. Clones were sequenced by immunoSEQ multiplex PCR, and TCRdb holds only the in-frame ones, with some missing. The sample records hundreds of thousands of clones, 86% being singletons. These data are taken from a study of blood T cell repertoires in COVID-19. As for the study in general: Two negative PCRs, clearance, or symptom resolution were required of recovered Cohort 3 donors. The analysed material was cDNA or gDNA that came from T cells, B-cell-depleted T cells, or PBMCs.

The germline CDR1 and CDR2 sequences are ENHRY and SYGVKD. This CDR3 is built from 15 residues. The junction had 7 bases not matched to a gene; V was cut back by 3 bases and J by 3 bases. The participants were between roughly 18 and 89 years old and came from under 25 US areas. Cohorts were assigned according to the clinical history that participants reported. Sample: PBMCs or T cells enriched from blood (not recorded which). The rearrangement joins TRBV10-3 to TRBJ2-7; 8 bases fit TRBD1. This receptor was taken from a woman aged 45-65 years in a cohort exposed to, infected with or recovered from COVID-19 (not recorded which). CDR3 in amino acids: CAISDSQGANYEQYF. The CDR3 bases are TGTGCCATCAGTGACAGTCAGGGGGCCAACTACGAGCAGTACTTC.